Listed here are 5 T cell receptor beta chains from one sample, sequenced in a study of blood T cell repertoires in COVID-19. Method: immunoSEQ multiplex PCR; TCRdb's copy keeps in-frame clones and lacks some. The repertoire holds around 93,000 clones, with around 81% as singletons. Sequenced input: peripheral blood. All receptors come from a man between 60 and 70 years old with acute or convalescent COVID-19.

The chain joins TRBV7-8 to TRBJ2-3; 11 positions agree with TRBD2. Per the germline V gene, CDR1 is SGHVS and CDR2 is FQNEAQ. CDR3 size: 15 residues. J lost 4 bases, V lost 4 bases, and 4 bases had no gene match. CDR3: CASSSSGLAADTQYF. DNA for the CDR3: TGTGCCAGCAGCTCTTCGGGACTAGCGGCAGATACGCAGTATTTT.

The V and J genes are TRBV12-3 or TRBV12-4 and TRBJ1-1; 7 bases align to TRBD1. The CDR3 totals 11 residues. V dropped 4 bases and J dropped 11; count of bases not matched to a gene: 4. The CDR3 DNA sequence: TGTGCCAGCAGTTCGACAGGGCGCGCTTTCTTT. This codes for CASSSTGRAFF.

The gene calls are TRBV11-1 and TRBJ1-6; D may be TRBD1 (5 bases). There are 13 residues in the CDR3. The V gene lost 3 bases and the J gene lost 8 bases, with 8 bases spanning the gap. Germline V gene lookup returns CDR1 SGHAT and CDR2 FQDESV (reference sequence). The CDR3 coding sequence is TGTGCCAGCAGCTTTCAGGGTGATTCACCCCTCCACTTT. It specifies CASSFQGDSPLHF.

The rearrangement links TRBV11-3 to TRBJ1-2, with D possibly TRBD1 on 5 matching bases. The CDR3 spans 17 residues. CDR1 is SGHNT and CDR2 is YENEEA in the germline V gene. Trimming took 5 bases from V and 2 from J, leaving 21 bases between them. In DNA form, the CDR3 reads TGTGCCAGCAGCGAGGGACTCCAAAGCCCCGAGAACTATGGCTACACCTTC. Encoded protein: CASSEGLQSPENYGYTF.

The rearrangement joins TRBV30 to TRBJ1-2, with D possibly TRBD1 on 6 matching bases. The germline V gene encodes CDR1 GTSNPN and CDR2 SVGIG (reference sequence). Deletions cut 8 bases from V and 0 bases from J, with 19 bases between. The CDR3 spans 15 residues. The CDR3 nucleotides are TGTGCCCTGGTGAGGGGGGGAGAGTCTAACTATGGCTACACCTTC. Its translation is CALVRGGESNYGYTF.